The rows below give T cell receptor beta chains drawn from one sample of a study of PD-1 blockade in classical Hodgkin lymphoma. TCRdb's table, derived via immunoSEQ multiplex PCR, lists solely in-frame clones and lacks some. Of about 37,000 clones listed, roughly 88% are singletons. The source material was peripheral blood mononuclear cells (PBMCs), sampled before the second cycle of nivolumab. The receptors here all came from a human donor with classical Hodgkin lymphoma. Each CDR3 is given with its conserved first and last residue. The D gene is left open where the match is weak. Not all rows give a size; the values are once, few, many and, for expanded clones, a class.

>TRBJ2-7|once|TRBD2|TRBV2
CAGGDSGGLLNEQYF
TGTGCCGGGGGAGATTCGGGAGGGCTTCTAAACGAGCAGTACTTC
>TRBJ2-7|NA|NA|TRBV11-2
CASSLAGESYEQYF
TGTGCCAGCAGCTTAGCCGGCGAGTCCTACGAGCAGTACTTC
>TRBJ2-7|NA|NA|TRBV4-2
CASSQTGMEYEQYF
TGTGCCAGCAGCCAAACAGGGATGGAGTACGAGCAGTACTTC
>TRBJ1-2|NA|TRBD1|TRBV29-1
CSVERGLWGYTF
TGCAGCGTTGAGAGGGGGCTCTGGGGCTACACCTTC
>TRBJ2-2|NA|NA|TRBV7-2
CASTSIAWAGELFF
TGTGCCAGCACCTCGATCGCTTGGGCCGGGGAGCTGTTTTTT
>TRBJ2-1|NA|TRBD2|TRBV5-6
CASSDGTKQFF
TGTGCCAGCAGCGACGGGACTAAGCAGTTCTTC
>TRBJ2-7|NA|NA|TRBV18
CASSRESGEPQYF
TGTGCCAGCTCACGGGAGAGTGGGGAGCCGCAGTACTTC
>TRBJ2-3|NA|NA|TRBV4-1
CASSQDPTTDTQYF
TGCGCCAGCAGCCAAGATCCCACCACAGATACGCAGTATTTT
>TRBJ1-2|once|NA|TRBV28
CASSPGWSYTF
TGTGCCAGCAGTCCAGGGTGGAGCTACACCTTC
>TRBJ2-3|NA|TRBD2|TRBV7-9
CASSLQPWDYADTQYF
TGTGCCAGCAGCTTACAACCTTGGGACTACGCAGATACGCAGTATTTT
>TRBJ2-1|NA|TRBD2|TRBV5-6
CASSPTSGSSYNEQFF
TGTGCCAGCAGCCCGACTAGCGGGAGCTCCTACAATGAGCAGTTCTTC
>TRBJ1-5|NA|TRBD1|TRBV19
CASSIDRGPRQPQHF
TGTGCCAGTAGTATCGACAGGGGGCCTCGACAGCCCCAGCATTTT
>TRBJ1-1|NA|NA|TRBV18
CASSPNRVNTEAFF
TGTGCCAGCTCACCAAATAGGGTGAACACTGAAGCTTTCTTT
>TRBJ2-2|NA|NA|TRBV5-1
CASSIRDTLTGELFF
TGCGCCAGCAGCATCCGGGACACTCTCACCGGGGAGCTGTTTTTT
>TRBJ2-2|NA|TRBD2|TRBV5-4
CASKIGEREITGELFF
TGTGCCAGCAAGATCGGCGAGCGGGAGATCACCGGGGAGCTGTTTTTT
>TRBJ2-7|NA|TRBD2|TRBV11-2
CASSATGTSGRYEQYF
TGTGCCAGCAGCGCAACCGGGACTAGCGGTCGCTACGAGCAGTACTTC
>TRBJ2-4|NA|NA|TRBV18
CASSPAGRVNIQYF
TGTGCCAGCTCACCAGCGGGACGGGTAAACATTCAGTACTTC
>TRBJ1-5|NA|TRBD1|TRBV18
CASSLFNTGTGGGQPQHF
TGTGCCAGCTCACTGTTTAATACCGGGACAGGAGGAGGTCAGCCCCAGCATTTT
>TRBJ1-2|NA|NA|TRBV30
CAWKVLGAAARYTF
TGTGCCTGGAAAGTTTTGGGGGCCGCCGCACGCTACACCTTC
>TRBJ2-1|NA|NA|TRBV28
CASSLTHEQFF
TGTGCCAGCAGCCTGACTCATGAGCAGTTCTTC
>TRBJ1-2|NA|TRBD1|TRBV29-1
CSAYFGTGTPYGYTF
TGCAGCGCCTATTTCGGGACAGGGACACCCTATGGCTACACCTTC
>TRBJ2-7|NA|NA|TRBV7-9
CASTLDFVPYEQYF
TGTGCCAGCACCTTGGACTTCGTACCCTACGAGCAGTACTTC
>TRBJ2-1|few|TRBD2|TRBV19
CASSAESGLADYNEQFF
TGTGCCAGTAGTGCCGAATCGGGACTAGCAGATTACAATGAGCAGTTCTTC
>TRBJ2-2|NA|TRBD1|TRBV2
CASSAQGALSGELFF
TGTGCCAGCAGTGCCCAGGGGGCACTTTCAGGGGAGCTGTTTTTT
>TRBJ1-2|NA|NA|TRBV5-1
CASSLEQRFYGYTF
TGCGCCAGCAGCTTGGAACAGCGGTTCTATGGCTACACCTTC
>TRBJ2-7|NA|NA|TRBV7-9
CASSLEPAEEQYF
TGTGCCAGCAGCTTAGAACCAGCAGAGGAGCAGTACTTC
>TRBJ1-5|NA|NA|TRBV2
CASLGQNQPQHF
TGTGCCAGCTTGGGGCAGAATCAGCCCCAGCATTTT
>TRBJ2-1|NA|NA|TRBV7-3
CASSVGGNEQFF
TGTGCCAGCAGCGTAGGAGGGAATGAGCAGTTCTTC
>TRBJ1-2|NA|NA|TRBV18
CASSPREGSGDGYTF
TGTGCCAGCTCACCAAGGGAAGGGTCAGGGGATGGCTACACCTTC
>TRBJ2-7|NA|TRBD1|TRBV7-2
CASSLSDRVSYEQYF
TGTGCCAGCAGCCTGTCGGACAGGGTATCCTACGAGCAGTACTTC
>TRBJ2-4|NA|TRBD1|TRBV18
CASSLGTGAAKNIQYF
TGTGCCAGCTCACTGGGGACAGGGGCTGCCAAAAACATTCAGTACTTC
>TRBJ1-4|NA|NA|TRBV16
CASSQSRFQEKLFF
TGTGCCAGCAGCCAATCACGGTTTCAAGAAAAACTGTTTTTT
>TRBJ2-7|once|NA|TRBV9
CASSVDASASYEQYF
TGTGCCAGCAGCGTAGATGCTAGCGCCTCCTACGAGCAGTACTTC
>TRBJ2-1|NA|NA|TRBV28
CATRSGRTAQFF
TGTGCCACCCGGTCGGGACGGACGGCGCAGTTCTTC
>TRBJ2-7|NA|TRBD1|TRBV28
CASRHPGQPTYEQYF
TGTGCCAGCAGACACCCGGGACAGCCGACCTACGAGCAGTACTTC
>TRBJ2-1|NA|TRBD1|TRBV27
CASSFLWDRDSNEQFF
TGTGCCAGCAGCTTCTTATGGGACAGGGATTCAAATGAGCAGTTCTTC
>TRBJ2-7|NA|TRBD1|TRBV6-1
CASRSAGGNEQYF
TGTGCCAGCAGGTCCGCAGGGGGCAACGAGCAGTACTTC
>TRBJ1-5|NA|TRBD1|TRBV29-1
CSVEGQGVGQPQHF
TGCAGCGTCGAAGGACAGGGAGTGGGACAGCCCCAGCATTTT
>TRBJ2-2|NA|TRBD2|TRBV7-3
CASSPLAGEVTGELFF
TGTGCCAGCAGCCCTTTAGCGGGAGAGGTCACCGGGGAGCTGTTTTTT
>TRBJ1-4|NA|NA|TRBV5-6
CASSFETGVSDEKLFF
TGTGCCAGCAGCTTTGAGACAGGAGTCTCGGATGAAAAACTGTTTTTT
>TRBJ1-5|NA|NA|TRBV18
CASSPLYSIGSNQPQHF
TGTGCCAGCTCACCCCTTTATTCGATCGGGAGCAATCAGCCCCAGCATTTT
>TRBJ2-7|NA|NA|TRBV11-3
CASSLERGHRSSYEQYF
TGTGCCAGCAGCTTAGAGAGGGGACATCGGAGCTCCTACGAGCAGTACTTC
>TRBJ2-1|NA|TRBD2|TRBV5-1
CASSFGLAGGNEQFF
TGCGCCAGCAGCTTTGGACTAGCGGGAGGGAATGAGCAGTTCTTC
>TRBJ2-1|NA|NA|TRBV5-1
CASSRPLASSYNEQFF
TGCGCCAGCAGCAGACCGCTAGCGAGCTCCTACAATGAGCAGTTCTTC
>TRBJ1-2|NA|TRBD1|TRBV5-1
CASSPQGQGDGYTF
TGCGCCAGCAGCCCCCAGGGACAGGGAGATGGCTACACCTTC
>TRBJ1-3|NA|TRBD1|TRBV5-1
CASSSQGAGNTIYF
TGCGCCAGCAGCTCCCAGGGGGCTGGAAACACCATATATTTT
>TRBJ2-5|NA|NA|TRBV14
CASSQDLGPSETQYF
TGTGCCAGCAGCCAAGACCTGGGCCCTTCGGAGACCCAGTACTTC
>TRBJ2-7|NA|TRBD1|TRBV19
CASSIVRGIDYEQYF
TGTGCCAGTAGTATCGTCAGGGGGATTGACTACGAGCAGTACTTC
>TRBJ2-7|NA|NA|TRBV7-2
CASSRKGLAYEQYF
TGTGCCAGCAGCAGGAAGGGATTAGCCTACGAGCAGTACTTC
>TRBJ2-7|NA|TRBD1|TRBV18
CASSAQTGQGGYEQYF
TGTGCCAGCTCAGCCCAGACGGGACAGGGAGGCTACGAGCAGTACTTC